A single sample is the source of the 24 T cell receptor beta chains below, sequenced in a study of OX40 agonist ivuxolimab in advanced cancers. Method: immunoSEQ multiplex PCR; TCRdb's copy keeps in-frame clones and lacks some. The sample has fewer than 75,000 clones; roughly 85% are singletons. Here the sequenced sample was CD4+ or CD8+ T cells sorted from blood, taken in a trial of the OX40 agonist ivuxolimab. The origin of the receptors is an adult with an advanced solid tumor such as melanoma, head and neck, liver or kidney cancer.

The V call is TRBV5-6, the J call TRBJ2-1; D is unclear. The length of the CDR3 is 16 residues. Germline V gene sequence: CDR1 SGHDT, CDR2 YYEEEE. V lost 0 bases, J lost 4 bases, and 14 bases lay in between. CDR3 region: CASSLGGRGGYNEQFF. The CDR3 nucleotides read TGTGCCAGCAGCTTGGGGGGAAGAGGTGGGTACAATGAGCAGTTCTTC.

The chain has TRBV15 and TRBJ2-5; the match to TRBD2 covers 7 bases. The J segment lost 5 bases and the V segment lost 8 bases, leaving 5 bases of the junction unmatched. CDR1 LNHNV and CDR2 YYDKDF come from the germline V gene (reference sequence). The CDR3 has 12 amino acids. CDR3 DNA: TGTGCCACCGGAGCGGGGTACGAGACCCAGTACTTC. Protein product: CATGAGYETQYF.

CDR3 sequence (DNA): TGCGCCAGCAGTTTTCTAGCGGGAGACACAGATACGCAGTATTTT. Translation gives CASSFLAGDTDTQYF. The V and J genes are TRBV10-2 and TRBJ2-3, with 10 bases matching TRBD2. V gave up 5 bases and J gave up 2 bases; unmatched junction bases: 4. CDR1 is WSHSY and CDR2 is SAAADI in the germline V gene. The length of the CDR3 is 15 residues.

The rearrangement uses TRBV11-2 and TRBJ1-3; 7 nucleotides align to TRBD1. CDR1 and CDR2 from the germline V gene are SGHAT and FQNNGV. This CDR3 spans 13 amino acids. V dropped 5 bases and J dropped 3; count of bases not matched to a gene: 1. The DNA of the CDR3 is TGTGCCAGCAGCCGACAGGGTGGAAACACCATATATTTT. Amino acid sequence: CASSRQGGNTIYF. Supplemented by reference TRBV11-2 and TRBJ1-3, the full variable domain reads EAGVAQSPRYKIIEKRQSVAFWCNPISGHATLYWYQQILGQGPKLLIQFQNNGVVDDSQLPKDRFSAERLKGVDSTLKIQPAKLEDSAVYLCASSRQGGNTIYFGEGSWLTVV.

The CDR3 is CASSLALQAQYF. The CDR3 bases are TGTGCCAGCAGCTTAGCGCTCCAGGCTCAGTACTTC. The V gene is TRBV7-8, the J gene TRBJ2-7; no definite D call. The V and J ends lost 0 bases and 10 bases respectively, with 10 bases between them. CDR1 SGHVS and CDR2 FQNEAQ come from the germline V gene. The CDR3 has 12 residues. Full variable domain (missing parts from reference TRBV7-8 and TRBJ2-7): GAGVSQSPRYKVAKRGQDVALRCDPISGHVSLFWYQQALGQGPEFLTYFQNEAQLDKSGLPSDRFFAERPEGSVSTLKIQRTQQEDSAVYLCASSLALQAQYFGPGTRLTVT.

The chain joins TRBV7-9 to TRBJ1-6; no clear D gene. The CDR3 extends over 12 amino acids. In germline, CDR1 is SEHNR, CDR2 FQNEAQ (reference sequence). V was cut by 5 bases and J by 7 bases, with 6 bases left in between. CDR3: CASSPSNSPLHF. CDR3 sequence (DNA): TGTGCCAGCAGCCCCTCAAATTCACCCCTCCACTTT.

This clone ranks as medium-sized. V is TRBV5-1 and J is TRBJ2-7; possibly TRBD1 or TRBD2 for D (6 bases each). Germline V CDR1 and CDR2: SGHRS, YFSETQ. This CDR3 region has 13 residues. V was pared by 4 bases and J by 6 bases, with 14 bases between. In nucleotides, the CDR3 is TGCGCCAGCAGCCATGGGGGGCTTGGCGAGCAGTACTTC. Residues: CASSHGGLGEQYF.

This CDR3 is CASSFRGQGLNGYTF. CDR3 DNA: TGTGCCAGCAGCTTCAGGGGACAGGGATTGAATGGCTACACCTTC. The chain couples TRBV5-4 to TRBJ1-2, with 9 nucleotides matching TRBD1. V was clipped by 2 bases and J by 6 bases; unmatched bases: 8. CDR1 and CDR2 from the germline V gene are SGHNT and YYREEE (reference sequence). The CDR3 contains 15 residues.

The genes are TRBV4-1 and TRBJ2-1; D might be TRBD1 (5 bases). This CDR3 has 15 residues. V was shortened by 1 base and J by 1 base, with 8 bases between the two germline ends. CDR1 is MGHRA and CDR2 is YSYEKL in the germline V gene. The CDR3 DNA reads TGCGCCAGCAGCCAAGGGGGCCAATCCTACAATGAGCAGTTCTTC. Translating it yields CASSQGGQSYNEQFF.

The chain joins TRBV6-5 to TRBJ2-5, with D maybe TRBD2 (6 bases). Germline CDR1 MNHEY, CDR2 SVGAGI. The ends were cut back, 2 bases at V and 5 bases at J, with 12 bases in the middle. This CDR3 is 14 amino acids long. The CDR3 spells CASSYGGSRETQYF. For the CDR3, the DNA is TGTGCCAGCAGTTACGGAGGGAGTAGGGAGACCCAGTACTTC.

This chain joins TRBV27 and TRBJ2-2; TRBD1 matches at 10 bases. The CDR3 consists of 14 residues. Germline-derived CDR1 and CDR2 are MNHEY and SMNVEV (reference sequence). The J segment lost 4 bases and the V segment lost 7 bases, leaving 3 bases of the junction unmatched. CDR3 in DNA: TGTGCCAGCACCAGGACAGGGGGCACCGGGGAGCTGTTTTTT. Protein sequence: CASTRTGGTGELFF.

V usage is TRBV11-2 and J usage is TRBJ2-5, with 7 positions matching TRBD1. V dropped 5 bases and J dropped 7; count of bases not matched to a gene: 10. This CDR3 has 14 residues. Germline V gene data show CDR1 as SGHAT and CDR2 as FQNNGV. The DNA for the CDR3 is TGTGCCAGCAGCCGGGGACAGTTCCCAGGGACCCAGTACTTC. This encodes CASSRGQFPGTQYF.

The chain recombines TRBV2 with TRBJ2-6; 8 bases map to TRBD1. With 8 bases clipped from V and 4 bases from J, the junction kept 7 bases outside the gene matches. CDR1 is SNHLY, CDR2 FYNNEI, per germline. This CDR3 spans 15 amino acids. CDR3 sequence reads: CASGQGAGGANVLTF. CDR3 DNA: TGTGCCAGCGGGCAGGGGGCGGGAGGGGCCAACGTCCTGACTTTC.

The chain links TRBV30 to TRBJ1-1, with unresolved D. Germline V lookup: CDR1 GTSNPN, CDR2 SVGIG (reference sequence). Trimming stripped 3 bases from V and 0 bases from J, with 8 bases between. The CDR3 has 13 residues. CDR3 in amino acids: CAWRLLMNTEAFF. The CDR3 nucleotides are TGTGCCTGGAGGCTGCTCATGAACACTGAAGCTTTCTTT.

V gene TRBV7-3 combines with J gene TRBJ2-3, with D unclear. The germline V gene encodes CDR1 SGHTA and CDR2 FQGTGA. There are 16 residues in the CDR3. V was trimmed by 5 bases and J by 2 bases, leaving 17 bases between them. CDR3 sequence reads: CASSPIGARDTDTQYF. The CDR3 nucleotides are TGTGCCAGCAGCCCTATTGGTGCGCGTGACACAGATACGCAGTATTTT.

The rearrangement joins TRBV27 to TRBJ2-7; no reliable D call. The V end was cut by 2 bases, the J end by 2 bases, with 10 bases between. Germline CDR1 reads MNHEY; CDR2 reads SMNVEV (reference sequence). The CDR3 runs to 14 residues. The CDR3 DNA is TGTGCCAGCAGTTTAATTGTACCTCCCTACGAGCAGTACTTC. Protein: CASSLIVPPYEQYF.

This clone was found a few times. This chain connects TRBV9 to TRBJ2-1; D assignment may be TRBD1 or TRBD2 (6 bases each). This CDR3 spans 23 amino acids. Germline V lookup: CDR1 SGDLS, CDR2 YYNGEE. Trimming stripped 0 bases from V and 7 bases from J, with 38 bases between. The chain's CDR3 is CASSVVPMSVGTVGGGGLNEQFF. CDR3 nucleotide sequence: TGTGCCAGCAGCGTAGTTCCGATGAGCGTGGGAACAGTCGGAGGGGGTGGACTAAATGAGCAGTTCTTC.

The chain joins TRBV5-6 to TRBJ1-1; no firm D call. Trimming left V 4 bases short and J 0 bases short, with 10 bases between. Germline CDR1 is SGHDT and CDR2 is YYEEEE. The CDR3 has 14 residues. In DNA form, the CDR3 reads TGTGCCAGCAGCCCCACAGCCATGAACACTGAAGCTTTCTTT. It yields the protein CASSPTAMNTEAFF.

The CDR3 is CASSPYRLAGAYEQYF. For the CDR3, the DNA is TGTGCCAGCAGCCCATATCGACTAGCGGGAGCCTACGAGCAGTACTTC. The chain links TRBV14 to TRBJ2-7; 12 bases match TRBD2. V trimming: 4 bases; J trimming: 2 bases; junction bases outside the gene matches: 6. In germline, CDR1 is SGHDN, CDR2 FVKESK. The CDR3 is 16 residues long.

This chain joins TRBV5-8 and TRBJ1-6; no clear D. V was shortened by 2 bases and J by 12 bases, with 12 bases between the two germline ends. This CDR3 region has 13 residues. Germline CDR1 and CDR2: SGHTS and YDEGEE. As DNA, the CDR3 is TGTGCCAGCAGCTTCGGGGAGTTCAGACCCCTCCACTTT. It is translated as CASSFGEFRPLHF.

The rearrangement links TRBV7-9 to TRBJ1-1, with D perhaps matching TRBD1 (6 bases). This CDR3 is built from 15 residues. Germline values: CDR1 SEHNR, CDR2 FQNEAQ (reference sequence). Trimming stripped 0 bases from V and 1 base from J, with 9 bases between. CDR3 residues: CASSLAGGRNTEAFF. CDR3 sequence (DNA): TGTGCCAGCAGCTTAGCGGGGGGCAGGAACACTGAAGCTTTCTTT.

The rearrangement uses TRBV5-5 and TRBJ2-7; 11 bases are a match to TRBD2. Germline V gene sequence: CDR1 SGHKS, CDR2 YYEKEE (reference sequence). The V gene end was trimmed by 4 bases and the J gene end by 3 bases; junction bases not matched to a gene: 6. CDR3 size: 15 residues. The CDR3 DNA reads TGTGCCAGCAGCGTGGGACTAGCGGATCTCTACGAGCAGTACTTC. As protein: CASSVGLADLYEQYF.

CDR3 in DNA: TGTGCCAGCAGTTCGCGGTCATCGGGGAGCCAAGAGACCCAGTACTTC. It specifies CASSSRSSGSQETQYF. The chain couples TRBV28 to TRBJ2-5; TRBD2 might be the D (5 bases). Trimming removed 4 bases at V and 1 base at J, with 16 bases between. CDR1 is MDHEN and CDR2 is SYDVKM in the germline V gene. CDR3 length: 16 residues. Drawing the rest from reference TRBV28 and TRBJ2-5, the complete variable domain is DVKVTQSSRYLVKRTGEKVFLECVQDMDHENMFWYRQDPGLGLRLIYFSYDVKMKEKGDIPEGYSVSREKKERFSLILESASTNQTSMYLCASSSRSSGSQETQYFGPGTRLLVL.

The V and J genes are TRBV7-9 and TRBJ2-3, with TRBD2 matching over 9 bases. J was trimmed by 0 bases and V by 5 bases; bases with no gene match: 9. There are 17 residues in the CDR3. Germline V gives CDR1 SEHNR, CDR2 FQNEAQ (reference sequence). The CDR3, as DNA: TGTGCCAGCAGCCCTGGATTAGCGGGAGCTAGCACAGATACGCAGTATTTT. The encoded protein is CASSPGLAGASTDTQYF.